The 23 T cell receptor beta chains in this list originate from one sample, sequenced in a study of blood T cell repertoires in COVID-19. TCRdb keeps only in-frame clones here, not all; method: immunoSEQ multiplex PCR. The sample lists about 160,000 clones, over 70% occurring once. Sequenced input: PBMCs or T cells enriched from blood (not recorded which). The source is a woman in her 40s with acute COVID-19.

V gene TRBV5-1 combines with J gene TRBJ2-1; 15 bases fit TRBD2. CDR1 is SGHRS, CDR2 YFSETQ, per germline. There are 15 residues in the CDR3. With 4 bases clipped from V and 7 bases from J, the junction kept 3 bases outside the gene matches. The CDR3 spells CASSSGTSGRNEQFF. The CDR3 nucleotides read TGCGCCAGCAGCAGTGGGACTAGCGGGAGGAATGAGCAGTTCTTC.

The chain couples TRBV6-1 to TRBJ2-1, with 8 nucleotides matching TRBD2. Germline V gives CDR1 MNHNS, CDR2 SASEGT. This CDR3 is 17 amino acids long. V shed 2 bases, J shed 1 base, and the junction held 7 bases outside the gene matches. CDR3 nucleotides: TGTGCCAGCAGTGAAAGTATTAGCGGGGAATCCTACAATGAGCAGTTCTTC. It specifies CASSESISGESYNEQFF.

This clone was observed once. The chain is built from TRBV27 and TRBJ2-7; D is possibly TRBD2 (6 bases). From germline, CDR1 is MNHEY and CDR2 SMNVEV (reference sequence). The CDR3 loop spans 14 amino acids. V was trimmed by 5 bases and J by 2 bases, leaving 13 bases between them. CDR3: CASSARDSTYEQYF. CDR3 coding DNA: TGTGCCAGCAGTGCCCGGGACTCTACCTACGAGCAGTACTTC.

This chain links TRBV18 with TRBJ2-1, with D perhaps TRBD2 (5 bases). The V gene lost 4 bases and the J gene lost 6 bases, with 16 bases spanning the gap. CDR1 KGHSH and CDR2 LQKENI come from the germline V gene. The CDR3 loop spans 15 amino acids. The CDR3, as DNA: TGTGCCAGCTCACAACCAGGAGGAATGGTCAATGAGCAGTTCTTC. Its translation is CASSQPGGMVNEQFF.

This clone was observed many times. This chain links TRBV19 with TRBJ2-3; 8 bases are a match to TRBD1. Unmatched junction bases numbered 5, after V lost 1 base and J lost 2 bases. The CDR3 has 16 amino acids. Germline CDR1 is LNHDA and CDR2 is SQIVND (reference sequence). This CDR3 reads CASSIGGQAVTDTQYF. The CDR3 DNA reads TGTGCCAGTAGTATAGGGGGACAGGCTGTCACAGATACGCAGTATTTT.

The chain has TRBV5-1 and TRBJ2-5; TRBD2 agrees at 10 bases. In germline, CDR1 is SGHRS, CDR2 YFSETQ. CDR3 length: 16 amino acids. Losses at the gene ends were 4 bases for V and 2 bases for J; bases not matched to a gene: 8. The CDR3 loop is CASSPLTSGAQETQYF. CDR3 DNA: TGCGCCAGCAGCCCATTAACTAGCGGGGCGCAAGAGACCCAGTACTTC. The full variable domain, its missing parts supplied by reference TRBV5-1 and TRBJ2-5, is KAGVTQTPRYLIKTRGQQVTLSCSPISGHRSVSWYQQTPGQGLQFLFEYFSETQRNKGNFPGRFSGRQFSNSRSEMNVSTLELGDSALYLCASSPLTSGAQETQYFGPGTRLLVL.

The V gene is TRBV6-5, the J gene TRBJ2-1; 7 positions agree with TRBD2. From germline, CDR1 is MNHEY and CDR2 SVGAGI. The CDR3 totals 14 residues. V lost 11 bases to trimming and J lost 4 bases; unmatched junction nucleotides: 11. The CDR3 bases are TGTGCCGGGGGGGGAGCGGCCAGTTACAATGAGCAGTTCTTC. The encoded protein is CAGGGAASYNEQFF.

There are many counts of this clone. CDR3 in amino acids: CASSEKASGSSEQYF. The CDR3 DNA reads as TGTGCCAGCAGTGAAAAGGCTAGCGGGAGCTCCGAGCAGTACTTC. The chain is built from TRBV6-1 and TRBJ2-7; 10 bases line up with TRBD2. CDR1 is MNHNS and CDR2 is SASEGT in the germline V gene. CDR3 length: 15 amino acids. J gave up 6 bases and V 2 bases, and 7 bases lay outside the gene matches.

The rearrangement joins TRBV6-6 to TRBJ2-3; D may be TRBD2 (5 bases). CDR3 length: 14 amino acids. Trimming removed 3 bases from V and 6 bases from J, with 13 bases in between. In germline, CDR1 is MNHNY, CDR2 SVGAGI (reference sequence). The CDR3 spells CASSYSVGGDTQYF. The DNA for the CDR3 is TGTGCCAGCAGTTATAGTGTAGGAGGCGATACGCAGTATTTT.

The J gene is TRBJ1-1, the V gene TRBV18; perhaps TRBD1 as D (5 bases). V lost 6 bases and J lost 3, with 14 bases in between. This CDR3 comprises 14 residues. Germline V gene lookup returns CDR1 KGHSH and CDR2 LQKENI. CDR3 coding DNA: TGTGCCAGCTCGCCTCCTAGGGGCCACACTGAAGCTTTCTTT. It yields the protein CASSPPRGHTEAFF. Filled out from reference TRBV18 and TRBJ1-1, the complete variable domain reads NAGVMQNPRHLVRRRGQEARLRCSPMKGHSHVYWYRQLPEEGLKFMVYLQKENIIDESGMPKERFSAEFPKEGPSILRIQQVVRGDSAAYFCASSPPRGHTEAFFGQGTRLTVV.

This chain links TRBV9 with TRBJ1-2, with 11 positions matching TRBD1. CDR3 length: 16 amino acids. The trim removed 4 bases at V and 3 bases at J, leaving 8 bases unmatched. The germline V gene encodes CDR1 SGDLS and CDR2 YYNGEE. CDR3 residues: CASSPKDRGLDYGYTF. The CDR3 DNA reads TGTGCCAGCAGCCCCAAGGACAGGGGGCTCGACTATGGCTACACCTTC.

The V gene is TRBV6-5, the J gene TRBJ2-3; no reliable D call. This CDR3 has 10 residues. Germline loops: CDR1 MNHEY, CDR2 SVGAGI. V dropped 10 bases and J dropped 2 bases, with 4 bases sitting between them. The CDR3 reads CATLTDTQYF. CDR3 DNA sequence: TGTGCCACCCTCACAGATACGCAGTATTTT.

The J gene is TRBJ2-1, the V gene TRBV3-1 (or the pseudogene TRBV3-2); the match to TRBD2 covers 11 bases. The CDR3 extends over 15 amino acids. Losses at the gene ends were 0 bases for V and 9 bases for J; bases not matched to a gene: 4. Per the germline V gene, CDR1 is LGHDT and CDR2 is YNNKEL (reference sequence). The CDR3 nucleotides are TGTGCCAGCAGCCAAGAACCTAGCGGGAGGTTTGAGCAGTTCTTC. It translates to CASSQEPSGRFEQFF.

CDR3 nucleotides: TGCGCCAGCAGCTTGAGCCTTTCCACCTACAATGAGCAGTTCTTC. Its translation is CASSLSLSTYNEQFF. The chain has TRBV5-1 and TRBJ2-1; D is unclear. Germline V CDR1 and CDR2: SGHRS, YFSETQ. The CDR3 length is 15 residues. V lost 1 base to trimming and J lost 2 bases, with 10 bases between them.

The rearrangement joins TRBV7-8 to TRBJ2-6; perhaps TRBD2 as D (7 bases). The V end lost 3 bases, the J end lost 0 bases, and 12 bases lay between the germline ends. Germline CDR1 SGHVS, CDR2 FQNEAQ. This CDR3 is built from 17 residues. The CDR3 DNA is TGTGCCAGCAGCTTGGGGGCTAGCGGCTCTGGGGCCAACGTCCTGACTTTC. It yields the protein CASSLGASGSGANVLTF.

This chain connects TRBV30 to TRBJ1-2; a weak D match, TRBD1 (5 bases). The CDR3 loop spans 13 amino acids. Per the germline V gene, CDR1 is GTSNPN and CDR2 is SVGIG (reference sequence). V lost 4 bases to trimming and J lost 4 bases, with 13 bases between them. The CDR3 is CAWTEPGRYGYTF. The CDR3 region has the DNA TGTGCCTGGACCGAACCAGGGCGCTATGGCTACACCTTC.

The chain employs TRBV29-1 and TRBJ2-5, with 8 bases lining up with TRBD2. The CDR3 has 14 amino acids. The V segment lost 4 bases and the J segment 5 bases; nucleotides outside the gene matches: 9. CDR1 is SQVTM and CDR2 is ANQGSEA in the germline V gene. CDR3 coding DNA: TGCAGCGTTGGAGGGAGCGGGAGCTGGGAGACCCAGTACTTC. Amino acid sequence: CSVGGSGSWETQYF.

The rearrangement joins TRBV5-4 to TRBJ2-1; 12 positions match TRBD2. The junction had 3 bases not matched to a gene; V was cut back by 4 bases and J by 4 bases. The CDR3 consists of 15 residues. Germline CDR1 is SGHNT and CDR2 is YYREEE (reference sequence). The CDR3 DNA sequence: TGTGCCAGCAGCCCGACTAGCGGGGGTTACAATGAGCAGTTCTTC. This translates into CASSPTSGGYNEQFF.

This clone has a single count. The J gene is TRBJ1-4, the V gene TRBV6-5; 9 bases map to TRBD1. The CDR3 is 15 amino acids. Trimming at V came to 6 bases and at J to 6 bases, leaving 8 bases not matched to a gene. Germline assignment: CDR1 MNHEY and CDR2 SVGAGI. CDR3 in DNA: TGTGCCAGCAGCGAGGGAGGACAGGGGTATGAAAAACTGTTTTTT. It is translated as CASSEGGQGYEKLFF.

The rearrangement joins TRBV10-3 to TRBJ1-5; 7 nucleotides line up with TRBD1. In germline, CDR1 is ENHRY, CDR2 SYGVKD. This CDR3 is 13 amino acids long. J was trimmed by 5 bases and V by 10 bases; bases with no gene match: 8. CDR3 DNA: TGTGCCACCACCCGGGACAGAGATCAGCCCCAGCATTTT. Amino acid sequence: CATTRDRDQPQHF.

This clone occurred a few times. The chain combines TRBV7-3 with TRBJ2-1; D is uncertain. This CDR3 contains 13 residues. The germline V and J ends were trimmed by 0 bases and 8 bases, with 8 bases remaining between them. CDR1 SGHTA and CDR2 FQGTGA come from the germline V gene. CDR3 residues: CASSLTFTDEQFF. CDR3 in DNA: TGTGCCAGCAGCTTAACGTTTACAGATGAGCAGTTCTTC. The variable domain in full, with the rest retrieved from reference TRBV7-3 and TRBJ2-1, is GAGVSQTPSNKVTEKGKYVELRCDPISGHTALYWYRQSLGQGPEFLIYFQGTGAADDSGLPNDRFFAVRPEGSVSTLKIQRTERGDSAVYLCASSLTFTDEQFFGPGTRLTVL.

The rearrangement joins TRBV10-3 to TRBJ2-5; 9 bases align to TRBD2. The CDR3 loop spans 14 amino acids. J was trimmed by 4 bases and V by 6 bases; bases with no gene match: 6. Germline loops: CDR1 ENHRY, CDR2 SYGVKD. The CDR3 DNA follows: TGTGCCATCAGGGATAGCGGGAGAGGAGAGACCCAGTACTTC. Its protein is CAIRDSGRGETQYF.

The V and J genes are TRBV13 and TRBJ2-3, with 12 bases lining up with TRBD2. Germline-derived CDR1 and CDR2 are PRHDT and FYEKMQ (reference sequence). This CDR3 contains 15 residues. With 5 bases clipped from V and 2 bases from J, the junction kept 2 bases outside the gene matches. The CDR3 loop reads CASSRTSGATDTQYF. DNA for the CDR3: TGTGCCAGCAGCCGGACTAGCGGGGCCACAGATACGCAGTATTTT.